This T cell receptor beta chain was sequenced in a study of blood T cell repertoires in COVID-19. Study summary: Nucleic acid was either cDNA or gDNA, and it came from T cells, B-cell-depleted T cells, or PBMCs.

TCRdb's table, derived via immunoSEQ multiplex PCR, lists solely in-frame clones and lacks some. The repertoire holds 130,000 or so clones, with 88% as singletons. The sample holds one count of this clone. The receptor comes from a woman aged 55-69 years with acute or convalescent COVID-19. Input material: peripheral blood.

Here the CDR3 reads CASSPMGAGGDTQYF. In DNA, the CDR3 is TGTGCCAGCTCACCAATGGGGGCAGGCGGAGATACGCAGTATTTT. The chain carries TRBV18 and TRBJ2-3; a weak D match, TRBD1 (6 bases). V was clipped by 2 bases and J by 5 bases, with 14 bases between them. The CDR3 covers 15 residues. CDR1 is KGHSH and CDR2 is LQKENI in the germline V gene.